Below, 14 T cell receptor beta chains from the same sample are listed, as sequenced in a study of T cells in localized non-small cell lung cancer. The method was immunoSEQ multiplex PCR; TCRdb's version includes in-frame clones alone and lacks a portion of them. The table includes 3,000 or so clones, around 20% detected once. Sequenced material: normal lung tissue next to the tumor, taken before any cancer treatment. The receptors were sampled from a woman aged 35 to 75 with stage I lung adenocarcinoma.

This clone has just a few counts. In nucleotides, the CDR3 is TGTGCCAGTAGTATAAAAGGAGGGAACACTGAAGCTTTCTTT. This translates into CASSIKGGNTEAFF. This chain joins TRBV19 and TRBJ1-1; D is unclear. Germline CDR1 is LNHDA and CDR2 is SQIVND (reference sequence). V lost 2 bases and J lost 1, with 8 bases in between. The CDR3 covers 14 residues. The whole variable domain, filled in from reference TRBV19 and TRBJ1-1, reads DGGITQSPKYLFRKEGQNVTLSCEQNLNHDAMYWYRQDPGQGLRLIYYSQIVNDFQKGDIAEGYSVSREKKESFPLTVTSAQKNPTAFYLCASSIKGGNTEAFFGQGTRLTVV.

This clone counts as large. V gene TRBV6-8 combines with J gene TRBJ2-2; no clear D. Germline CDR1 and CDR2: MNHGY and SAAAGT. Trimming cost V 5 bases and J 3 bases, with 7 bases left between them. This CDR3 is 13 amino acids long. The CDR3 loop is CASSASDTGELFF. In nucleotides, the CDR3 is TGTGCCAGCAGTGCCTCGGACACCGGGGAGCTGTTTTTT.

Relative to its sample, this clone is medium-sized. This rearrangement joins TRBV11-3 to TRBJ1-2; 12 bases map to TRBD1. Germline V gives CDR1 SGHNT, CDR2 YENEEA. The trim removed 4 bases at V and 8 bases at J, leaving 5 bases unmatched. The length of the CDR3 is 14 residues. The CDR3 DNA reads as TGTGCCAGCAGCTGGGACAGGGGGCGCAGAGGCTACACCTTC. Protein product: CASSWDRGRRGYTF.

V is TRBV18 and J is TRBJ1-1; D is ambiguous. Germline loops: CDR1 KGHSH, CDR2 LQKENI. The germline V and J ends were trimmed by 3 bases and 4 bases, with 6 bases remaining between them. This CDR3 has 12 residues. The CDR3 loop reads CASSPQSTEAFF. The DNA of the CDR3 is TGTGCCAGCTCACCCCAGAGCACTGAAGCTTTCTTT.

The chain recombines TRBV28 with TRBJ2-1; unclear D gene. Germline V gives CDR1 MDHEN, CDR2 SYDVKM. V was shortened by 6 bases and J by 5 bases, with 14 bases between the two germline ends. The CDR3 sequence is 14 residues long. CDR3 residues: CASRVWGTDNEQFF. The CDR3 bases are TGTGCCAGCAGAGTTTGGGGTACCGACAATGAGCAGTTCTTC.

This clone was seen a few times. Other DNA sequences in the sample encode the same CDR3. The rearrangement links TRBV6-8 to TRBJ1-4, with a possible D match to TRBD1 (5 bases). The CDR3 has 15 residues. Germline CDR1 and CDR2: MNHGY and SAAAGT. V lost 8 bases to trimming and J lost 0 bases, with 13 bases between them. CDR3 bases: TGTGCCAGCGGTCGACAGCCAGCAACTAATGAAAAACTGTTTTTT. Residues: CASGRQPATNEKLFF.

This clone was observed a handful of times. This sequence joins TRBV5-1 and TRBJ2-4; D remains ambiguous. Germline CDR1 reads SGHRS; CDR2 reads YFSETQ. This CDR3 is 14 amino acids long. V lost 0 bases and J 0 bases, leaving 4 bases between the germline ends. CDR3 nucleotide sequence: TGCGCCAGCAGCTTGGGGACAGCCAAAAACATTCAGTACTTC. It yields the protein CASSLGTAKNIQYF.

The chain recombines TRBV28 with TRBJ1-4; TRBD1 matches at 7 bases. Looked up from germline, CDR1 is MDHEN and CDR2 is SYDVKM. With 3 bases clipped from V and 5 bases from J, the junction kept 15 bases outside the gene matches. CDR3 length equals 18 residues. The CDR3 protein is CASSFGLGQQHPNEKLFF. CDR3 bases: TGTGCCAGCAGTTTCGGTTTGGGACAGCAGCATCCAAATGAAAAACTGTTTTTT.

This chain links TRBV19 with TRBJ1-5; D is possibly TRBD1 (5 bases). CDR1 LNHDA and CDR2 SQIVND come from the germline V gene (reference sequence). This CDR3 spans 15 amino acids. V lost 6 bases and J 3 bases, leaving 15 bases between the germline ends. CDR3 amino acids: CASSERAGNNQPQHF. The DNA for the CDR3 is TGTGCCAGTAGCGAGAGGGCAGGGAACAATCAGCCCCAGCATTTT.

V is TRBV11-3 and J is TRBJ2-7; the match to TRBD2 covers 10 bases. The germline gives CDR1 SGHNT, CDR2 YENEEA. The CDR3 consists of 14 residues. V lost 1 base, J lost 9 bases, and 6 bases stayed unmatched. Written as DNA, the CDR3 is TGTGCCAGCAGCTTAGGTACTAGCGGGGATGTGCAGTACTTC. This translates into CASSLGTSGDVQYF.

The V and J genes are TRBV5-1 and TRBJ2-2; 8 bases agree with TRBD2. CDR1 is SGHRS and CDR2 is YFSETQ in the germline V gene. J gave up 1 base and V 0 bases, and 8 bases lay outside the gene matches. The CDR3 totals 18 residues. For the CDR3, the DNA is TGCGCCAGCAGCTTGGGAGCACTAGCGGCAGAGAACACCGGGGAGCTGTTTTTT. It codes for CASSLGALAAENTGELFF.

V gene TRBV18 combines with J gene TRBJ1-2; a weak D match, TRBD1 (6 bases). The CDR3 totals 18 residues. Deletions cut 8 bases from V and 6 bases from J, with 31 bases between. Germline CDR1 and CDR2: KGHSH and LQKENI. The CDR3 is CASQRQVGHFSGNDGYTF. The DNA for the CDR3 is TGTGCCAGCCAGCGACAGGTGGGGCACTTCTCCGGGAATGATGGCTACACCTTC.

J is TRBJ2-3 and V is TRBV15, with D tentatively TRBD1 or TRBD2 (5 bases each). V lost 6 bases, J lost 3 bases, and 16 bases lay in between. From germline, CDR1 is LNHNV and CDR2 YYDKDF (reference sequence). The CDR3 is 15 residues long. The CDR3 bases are TGTGCCACCAGTCCAGGGAGTCGCCCAACAGATACGCAGTATTTT. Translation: CATSPGSRPTDTQYF.

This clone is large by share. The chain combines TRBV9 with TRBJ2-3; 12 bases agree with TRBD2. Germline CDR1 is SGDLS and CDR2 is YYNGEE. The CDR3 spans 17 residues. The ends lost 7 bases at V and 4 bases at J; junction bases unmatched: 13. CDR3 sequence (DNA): TGTGCCAGCGCCCCGGGGTTACTAGCGGGAGGCGCAGATACGCAGTATTTT. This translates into CASAPGLLAGGADTQYF.